These 14 T cell receptor beta chains originate from one sample sequenced in a study of beta chain features in type 1 diabetes. Expressed TCRB transcripts were sequenced after all isolated RNA was converted to cDNA. Sequencing was performed with immunoSEQ multiplex PCR; in TCRdb, only in-frame clones are kept and a portion is missing. Of hundreds of thousands of clones listed, around 10% were seen once; the top ten hold over 0.035%. The sequenced sample was naive CD4+ T cells from blood. The receptors were gathered from a woman between 18 and 29 years old in good health.

The sample holds a few counts of this clone. The rearrangement joins TRBV7-9 to TRBJ2-5, with D possibly called TRBD1 or TRBD2 (5 bases each). Trimming took off 0 bases at V and 9 bases at J, with 14 bases between the two ends. Germline CDR1 is SEHNR and CDR2 is FQNEAQ (reference sequence). The CDR3 spans 14 residues. CDR3 nucleotides: TGTGCCAGCAGCTTAGCAGCAGGGCCCGGGGCCCAGTACTTC. Amino acids: CASSLAAGPGAQYF.

V gene TRBV29-1 combines with J gene TRBJ2-7; 10 nucleotides match TRBD2. The CDR3 has 14 residues. The ends lost 7 bases at V and 1 base at J; junction bases unmatched: 7. CDR1 is SQVTM, CDR2 ANQGSEA, per germline. The CDR3 nucleotides are TGCAGCGCCGGACTAGCGGAACGGTCCTACGAGCAGTACTTC. It yields the protein CSAGLAERSYEQYF.

This clone was seen a few times. V is TRBV5-4 and J is TRBJ2-2; TRBD1 or TRBD2 may be the D gene (7 bases each). CDR1 is SGHNT, CDR2 YYREEE, per germline (reference sequence). V lost 4 bases and J 6 bases, leaving 22 bases between the germline ends. This CDR3 has 17 amino acids. CDR3 nucleotides: TGTGCCAGCAGCGACGTGAGGGGGCGGGAGTTTCCCGGGGAGCTGTTTTTT. As protein: CASSDVRGREFPGELFF.

This chain joins TRBV5-8 and TRBJ2-6, with D perhaps assigned TRBD1 or TRBD2 (5 bases each). Germline CDR1 reads SGHTS; CDR2 reads YDEGEE. There are 14 residues in the CDR3. The V and J ends lost 7 bases and 2 bases respectively, with 10 bases between them. The CDR3 is CASGGRAGANVLTF. CDR3 coding DNA: TGTGCCAGCGGAGGCAGGGCTGGGGCCAACGTCCTGACTTTC.

This clone was counted a few times. This chain uses TRBV7-9 with TRBJ2-7; 7 nucleotides match TRBD1. The CDR3 sequence is 15 residues long. Germline V CDR1 and CDR2: SEHNR, FQNEAQ (reference sequence). Germline trimming cut 5 bases from V and 2 bases from J; bases unmatched to any gene: 9. The CDR3 loop is CASSIQTGPTYEQYF. For the CDR3, the DNA is TGTGCCAGCAGCATACAGACAGGGCCTACCTACGAGCAGTACTTC. The variable domain in full, with the rest retrieved from reference TRBV7-9 and TRBJ2-7, is DTGVSQNPRHKITKRGQNVTFRCDPISEHNRLYWYRQTLGQGPEFLTYFQNEAQLEKSRLLSDRFSAERPKGSFSTLEIQRTEQGDSAMYLCASSIQTGPTYEQYFGPGTRLTVT.

This clone was seen only a few times. V is TRBV7-2 and J is TRBJ2-2, with D hard to call. Germline lookup yields CDR1 SGHTA and CDR2 FQGNSA. The CDR3 is 14 amino acids. V was shortened by 1 base and J by 4 bases, with 7 bases between the two germline ends. The CDR3 nucleotides read TGTGCCAGCAGCTTAGATCGAGCCACCGGGGAGCTGTTTTTT. It is translated as CASSLDRATGELFF.

The chain employs TRBV18 and TRBJ1-4; D gene ambiguous. The CDR3 length is 13 residues. Germline V gene data show CDR1 as KGHSH and CDR2 as LQKENI. The V end lost 3 bases, the J end lost 6 bases, and 8 bases lay between the germline ends. The CDR3 sequence is CASSPGAHEKLFF. CDR3 nucleotide sequence: TGTGCCAGCTCACCCGGAGCCCATGAAAAACTGTTTTTT.

J is TRBJ1-1 and V is TRBV2; the D is unclear. Germline CDR1 SNHLY, CDR2 FYNNEI. The V end was cut by 4 bases, the J end by 6 bases, with 12 bases between. This CDR3 contains 13 residues. This CDR3 is CASSVRQKAEAFF. CDR3 DNA sequence: TGTGCCAGCAGTGTGCGTCAGAAAGCTGAAGCTTTCTTT.

This clone has only a few counts. The chain employs TRBV7-9 and TRBJ2-1, with TRBD2 matching over 7 bases. Looked up from germline, CDR1 is SEHNR and CDR2 is FQNEAQ (reference sequence). This CDR3 is 15 amino acids long. With V trimmed by 5 bases and J by 5 bases, 9 bases remained unmatched. CDR3 region: CASSRRGSGHNEQFF. Written as DNA, the CDR3 is TGTGCCAGCAGCCGGCGGGGGAGCGGCCACAATGAGCAGTTCTTC.

The chain carries TRBV4-3 and TRBJ2-7; no clear D. Between the trimmed V and J ends, which lost 0 bases and 6 bases, there was a span of 18 bases. The CDR3 spans 16 residues. Germline lookup yields CDR1 LGHNA and CDR2 YSLEER. The CDR3, as DNA: TGCGCCAGCAGCCAAGAATCCCCGGCCGTCCCGGGCGAGCAGTACTTC. Protein sequence: CASSQESPAVPGEQYF.

The CDR3 sequence: CASSKPGSYNEQFF. Here the CDR3 DNA reads TGTGCCAGCAGTAAGCCGGGCTCCTACAATGAGCAGTTCTTC. This rearrangement joins TRBV25-1 to TRBJ2-1, with no clear D. Per germline, CDR1 MGHDK and CDR2 SYGVNS. The CDR3 contains 14 residues. The V end lost 5 bases, the J end lost 0 bases, and 8 bases lay between the germline ends.

This clone was observed a few times. The chain is built from TRBV5-1 and TRBJ2-7; the D is unclear. Trimming pared 0 bases from V and 3 bases from J, leaving 10 bases between. The CDR3 consists of 14 residues. CDR1 and CDR2 from the germline V gene are SGHRS and YFSETQ. The CDR3 loop is CASSLEGNSYEQYF. In DNA form, the CDR3 reads TGCGCCAGCAGCTTGGAGGGCAACAGCTACGAGCAGTACTTC.

The genes are TRBV30 and TRBJ1-5; 10 bases align to TRBD1. Germline V gene sequence: CDR1 GTSNPN, CDR2 SVGIG (reference sequence). This CDR3 has 14 residues. V dropped 3 bases and J dropped 6; count of bases not matched to a gene: 5. The CDR3 DNA is TGTGCCTGGAGGACAGGGGGCTTCGGTCAGCCCCAGCATTTT. Encoded protein: CAWRTGGFGQPQHF.

This clone has more than one count but fewer than ten. This sequence joins TRBV13 and TRBJ2-4, with 10 bases aligning to TRBD1. V lost 5 bases and J lost 0; bases outside the gene matches: 16. Per germline, CDR1 PRHDT and CDR2 FYEKMQ (reference sequence). This CDR3 has 20 residues. CDR3 region: CASSAYPGTGDTKAKNIQYF. CDR3 in DNA: TGTGCCAGCAGCGCTTACCCCGGGACAGGGGATACTAAAGCCAAAAACATTCAGTACTTC.